This T cell receptor beta chain is drawn from a study of shared clonotypes between healthy human individuals. Study-level points and caveats: Tissues were not sampled, only blood, and their repertoires likely differ. Shared clonotypes across all four donors exceeded non-shared ones in generation probability.

This clone showed up just once. Its antigen is not known. The sample contains more than one DNA sequence encoding this CDR3. The table came from immunoSEQ multiplex PCR; TCRdb's copy has only in-frame clones and leaves some out. Of some 2.1 million clones listed, over 85% were seen once; the top ten hold 0.13%. The germline V gene encodes CDR1 MNHEY and CDR2 SVGAGI. The CDR3 is 14 residues long. The J segment lost 1 base and the V segment lost 5 bases, leaving 4 bases of the junction unmatched. The specimen was naive CD4+ T cells sorted from blood. Subset specified: CD45RA+ positively selected. The TCR was taken from a man between 18 and 29 years old in good health. The chain has TRBV6-5 and TRBJ1-1, with 7 bases matching TRBD1. The CDR3 sequence: CASSRRQGNTEAFF. Written as DNA, the CDR3 is TGTGCCAGCAGTCGGCGACAGGGGAACACTGAAGCTTTCTTT.